A single sample is the source of the 15 T cell receptor beta chains below, sequenced in a study of blood T cell repertoires in COVID-19. Profiled with immunoSEQ multiplex PCR; TCRdb holds only in-frame clones, not every one. The profile shows more than 70,000 clones, approximately 86% of them singletons. The sequencing sample was made of peripheral blood. Source of these receptors: a man aged 80 or over with active or convalescent COVID-19.

The gene calls are TRBV19 and TRBJ1-2, with D unresolved. This CDR3 comprises 16 residues. Between the trimmed V and J ends, which lost 5 bases and 4 bases, there was a span of 20 bases. Per germline, CDR1 LNHDA and CDR2 SQIVND (reference sequence). The CDR3 loop reads CASSAHQSTGIYGYTF. The DNA of the CDR3 is TGTGCCAGTAGTGCCCACCAATCGACGGGAATCTATGGCTACACCTTC.

This sequence joins TRBV4-3 and TRBJ2-7, with D unresolved. The germline CDR1 and CDR2 sequences are LGHNA and YSLEER. The V gene lost 0 bases and the J gene lost 3 bases, with 15 bases spanning the gap. CDR3 size: 16 residues. CDR3 sequence reads: CASSQEVEAKIYEQYF. In nucleotides, the CDR3 is TGCGCCAGCAGCCAAGAGGTAGAAGCTAAGATCTACGAGCAGTACTTC.

The table lists this clone with a few counts. The gene calls are TRBV4-3 and TRBJ1-4; 8 positions match TRBD1. This CDR3 region has 15 residues. J gave up 8 bases and V 5 bases, and 10 bases lay outside the gene matches. CDR1 and CDR2 (germline): LGHNA, YSLEER. CDR3 region: CASSNTDRGWEKLFF. CDR3 nucleotides: TGCGCCAGCAGCAATACCGACAGGGGTTGGGAAAAACTGTTTTTT.

The chain couples TRBV19 to TRBJ2-1, with 13 bases identical to TRBD2. V dropped 4 bases and J dropped 7; count of bases not matched to a gene: 10. From germline, CDR1 is LNHDA and CDR2 SQIVND (reference sequence). CDR3 length equals 17 residues. The DNA for the CDR3 is TGTGCCAGTAGTACCCAGGGACTAGCGGGAATTAGAAATGAGCAGTTCTTC. Protein: CASSTQGLAGIRNEQFF.

The chain is built from TRBV19 and TRBJ2-1; 10 bases match TRBD2. The CDR3 totals 18 residues. V was clipped by 4 bases and J by 8 bases; unmatched bases: 17. Germline-derived CDR1 and CDR2 are LNHDA and SQIVND (reference sequence). CDR3 nucleotides: TGTGCCAGTAGTACCGCTCACAAACTAGCGGGACCTCGAGATGAGCAGTTCTTC. Translation gives CASSTAHKLAGPRDEQFF.

V and J are TRBV4-2 and TRBJ1-6, with TRBD1 matching 9 bases. This CDR3 is built from 18 residues. The V segment lost 3 bases and the J segment 6 bases; nucleotides outside the gene matches: 12. Germline V gene lookup returns CDR1 LGHNA and CDR2 YNFKEQ. The CDR3: CASSQANRGLGSNSPLHF. For the CDR3, the DNA is TGTGCCAGCAGCCAGGCAAACAGGGGGCTCGGGAGTAATTCACCCCTCCACTTT.

Concerning this clone itself: A read error may account for a junction end that differs from germline. The chain recombines TRBV3-1 (or the pseudogene TRBV3-2) with TRBJ2-2, with D possibly being TRBD2 (6 bases). Germline V lookup: CDR1 LGHDT, CDR2 YNNKEL (reference sequence). The CDR3 sequence is 12 residues long. CDR3 bases: TGTGCCAGCAGCCGCGGGGTTGGGATGGCGGTTTTT. Translating gives CASSRGVGMAVF.

CDR3 sequence: CASSLSGQGDQPQHF. DNA for the CDR3: TGTGCCAGCAGTTTATCTGGACAGGGTGATCAGCCCCAGCATTTT. This sequence joins TRBV28 and TRBJ1-5, with TRBD1 matching 8 bases. The ends lost 1 base at V and 5 bases at J; junction bases unmatched: 4. The CDR3 is made up of 15 amino acids. Germline values: CDR1 MDHEN, CDR2 SYDVKM.

The V gene is TRBV12-3 or TRBV12-4, the J gene TRBJ2-1; D is possibly TRBD2 (6 bases). The V gene lost 3 bases and the J gene lost 9 bases, with 9 bases spanning the gap. The CDR3 contains 12 residues. CDR3 nucleotides: TGTGCCAGCAGTTTTCCAGCGGGTGAGCAGTTCTTC. It specifies CASSFPAGEQFF.

V is TRBV7-9 and J is TRBJ2-1; D possibly corresponds to TRBD2 (5 bases). The length of the CDR3 is 16 residues. V shed 2 bases and J shed 8 bases, with 19 bases lying between them. CDR1 and CDR2 from the germline V gene are SEHNR and FQNEAQ (reference sequence). For the CDR3, the DNA is TGTGCCAGCAGCTTAAACCTAGCTAGAACTGGGGATGAGCAGTTCTTC. Residues: CASSLNLARTGDEQFF. The variable domain in full, with the rest retrieved from reference TRBV7-9 and TRBJ2-1, is DTGVSQNPRHKITKRGQNVTFRCDPISEHNRLYWYRQTLGQGPEFLTYFQNEAQLEKSRLLSDRFSAERPKGSFSTLEIQRTEQGDSAMYLCASSLNLARTGDEQFFGPGTRLTVL.

CDR3 in amino acids: CASSRLAGGTDTQYF. The CDR3, as DNA: TGTGCCAGCAGTAGATTAGCGGGAGGGACAGATACGCAGTATTTT. The V gene is TRBV27, the J gene TRBJ2-3; TRBD2 aligns across 11 bases. Germline V gene sequence: CDR1 MNHEY, CDR2 SMNVEV (reference sequence). CDR3 size: 15 residues. V trimming: 5 bases; J trimming: 3 bases; junction bases outside the gene matches: 4.

This clone was recorded once. V usage is TRBV19 and J usage is TRBJ2-1; the D gene is possibly TRBD2 (6 bases). CDR1 LNHDA and CDR2 SQIVND come from the germline V gene (reference sequence). This CDR3 is 13 amino acids long. V lost 5 bases, J lost 3 bases, and 8 bases lay in between. CDR3 sequence: CASSSGDYNEQFF. As DNA, the CDR3 is TGTGCCAGTAGTTCGGGAGACTACAATGAGCAGTTCTTC.

This clone was detected only once. The V call is TRBV27, the J call TRBJ2-7; TRBD1 matches at 8 bases. V trimming: 5 bases; J trimming: 4 bases; junction bases outside the gene matches: 10. Germline CDR1 MNHEY, CDR2 SMNVEV (reference sequence). This CDR3 has 15 residues. The CDR3 region is CASSAPARGRYEQYF. The CDR3 DNA follows: TGTGCCAGCAGTGCACCTGCCAGGGGGCGGTACGAGCAGTACTTC.

The chain joins TRBV7-6 to TRBJ2-1; TRBD2 aligns across 10 bases. This CDR3 has 16 amino acids. J lost 6 bases, V lost 1 base, and 6 bases had no gene match. The V gene's germline CDR1 is SGHVS and CDR2 FNYEAQ. CDR3 region: CASSLVASGSGNEQFF. The CDR3 region has the DNA TGTGCCAGCAGCTTAGTTGCTAGCGGGAGCGGCAATGAGCAGTTCTTC.

The CDR3 nucleotides are TGTGCCAGCAGTGAGGGCAGGGGTTGGAACTATGGCTACACCTTC. This gives the protein CASSEGRGWNYGYTF. The chain links TRBV25-1 to TRBJ1-2; maybe TRBD1 (6 bases). Trimming took 3 bases from V and 2 from J, leaving 13 bases between them. The CDR3 runs to 15 residues. The germline V gene has CDR1 MGHDK and CDR2 SYGVNS.